This T cell receptor (beta chain) was obtained from a study of graft-versus-host responses after intestinal transplantation. The overall study: Multivisceral, liver-intestinal, or isolated intestinal transplants were given to recipients.

Deletions cut 1 base from V and 4 bases from J, with 5 bases between. The CDR3 has 12 amino acids. Germline lookup yields CDR1 SGHRS and CDR2 YFSETQ. General study points: Peak GvH clone levels in circulation were associated with early post-transplant HvG declines.

In regard to this clone: Its antigen is currently unknown.

Profiling relied on immunoSEQ multiplex PCR, and the TCRdb table lists in-frame clones only, not all of them. Of about 88,000 clones detected, 94% appear once; the ten largest clones hold 0.15% to 0.2%. The chain links TRBV5-1 to TRBJ2-5; unclear D gene. The sample here was unstimulated CD4+ T cells sorted from spleen or lymph node cells, taken before transplant. The TCR was taken from a human donor who was the organ donor for an intestinal transplant. CDR3 loop: CASSLSSETQYF. CDR3 DNA: TGCGCCAGCAGCTTGTCATCAGAGACCCAGTACTTC. Using reference TRBV5-1 and TRBJ2-5 for the parts outside the CDR3, the full variable domain is KAGVTQTPRYLIKTRGQQVTLSCSPISGHRSVSWYQQTPGQGLQFLFEYFSETQRNKGNFPGRFSGRQFSNSRSEMNVSTLELGDSALYLCASSLSSETQYFGPGTRLLVL.